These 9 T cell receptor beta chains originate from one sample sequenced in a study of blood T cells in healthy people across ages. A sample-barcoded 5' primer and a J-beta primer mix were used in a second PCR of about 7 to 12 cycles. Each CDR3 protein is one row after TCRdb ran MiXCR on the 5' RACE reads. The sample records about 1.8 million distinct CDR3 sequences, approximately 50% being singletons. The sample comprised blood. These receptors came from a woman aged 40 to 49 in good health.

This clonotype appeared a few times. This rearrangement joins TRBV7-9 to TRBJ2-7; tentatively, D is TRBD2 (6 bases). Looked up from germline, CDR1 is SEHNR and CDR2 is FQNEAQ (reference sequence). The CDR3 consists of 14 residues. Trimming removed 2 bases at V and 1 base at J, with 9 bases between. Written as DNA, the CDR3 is TGTGCCAGCAGCTTAATGGGGACTTCCTACGAGCAGTACTTC. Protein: CASSLMGTSYEQYF.

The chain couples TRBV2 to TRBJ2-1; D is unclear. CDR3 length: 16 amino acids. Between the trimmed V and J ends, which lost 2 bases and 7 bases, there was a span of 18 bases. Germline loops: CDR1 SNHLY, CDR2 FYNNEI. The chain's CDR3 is CASSERPVEGGNEQFF. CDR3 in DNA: TGTGCCAGCAGTGAACGTCCTGTCGAAGGTGGGAATGAGCAGTTCTTC.

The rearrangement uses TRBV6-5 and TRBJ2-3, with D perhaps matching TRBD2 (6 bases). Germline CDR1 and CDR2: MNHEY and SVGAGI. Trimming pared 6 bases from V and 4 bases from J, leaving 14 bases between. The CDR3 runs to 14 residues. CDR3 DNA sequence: TGTGCCAGCAGGGCGGGACTCGGGGCAGATACGCAGTATTTT. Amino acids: CASRAGLGADTQYF.

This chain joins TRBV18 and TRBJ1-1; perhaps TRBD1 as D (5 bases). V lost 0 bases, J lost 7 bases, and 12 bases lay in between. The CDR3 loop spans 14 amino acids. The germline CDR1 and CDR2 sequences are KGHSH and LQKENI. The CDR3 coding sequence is TGTGCCAGCTCACCACCGGGTTCAGGGTTTGAAGCTTTCTTT. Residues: CASSPPGSGFEAFF. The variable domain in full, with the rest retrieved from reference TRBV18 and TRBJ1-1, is NAGVMQNPRHLVRRRGQEARLRCSPMKGHSHVYWYRQLPEEGLKFMVYLQKENIIDESGMPKERFSAEFPKEGPSILRIQQVVRGDSAAYFCASSPPGSGFEAFFGQGTRLTVV.

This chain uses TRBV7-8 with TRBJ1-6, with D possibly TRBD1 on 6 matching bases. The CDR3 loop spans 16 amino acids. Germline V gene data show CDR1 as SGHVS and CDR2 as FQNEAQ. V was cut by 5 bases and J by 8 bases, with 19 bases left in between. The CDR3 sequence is CASSTIPTGLDSPLHF. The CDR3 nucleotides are TGTGCCAGCAGCACCATCCCTACAGGGTTGGATTCACCCCTCCACTTT.

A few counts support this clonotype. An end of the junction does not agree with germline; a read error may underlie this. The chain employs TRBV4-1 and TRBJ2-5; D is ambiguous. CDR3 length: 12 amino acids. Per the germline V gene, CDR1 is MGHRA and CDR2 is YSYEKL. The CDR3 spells CASSQDTETRYF. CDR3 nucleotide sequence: TGCGCCAGCAGCCAAGATACGGAGACCCGGTACTTC.

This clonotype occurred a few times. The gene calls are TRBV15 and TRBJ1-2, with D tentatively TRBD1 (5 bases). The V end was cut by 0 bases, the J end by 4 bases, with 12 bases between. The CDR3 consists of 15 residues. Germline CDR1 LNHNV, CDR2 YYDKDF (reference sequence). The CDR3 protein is CATSRDRGGLYGYTF. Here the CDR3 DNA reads TGTGCCACCAGCAGAGATCGGGGCGGGCTCTATGGCTACACCTTC.

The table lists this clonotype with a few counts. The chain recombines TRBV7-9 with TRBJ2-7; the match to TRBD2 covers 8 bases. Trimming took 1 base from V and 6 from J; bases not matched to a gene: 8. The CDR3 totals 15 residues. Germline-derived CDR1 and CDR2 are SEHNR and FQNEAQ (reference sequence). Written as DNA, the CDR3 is TGTGCCAGCAGCTTAGTGACTTCGGGGGGGTCCGAGCAGTACTTC. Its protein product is CASSLVTSGGSEQYF.

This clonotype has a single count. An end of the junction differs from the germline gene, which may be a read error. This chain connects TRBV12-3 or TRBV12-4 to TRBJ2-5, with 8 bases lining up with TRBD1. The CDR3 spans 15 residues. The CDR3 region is CAGSPGQGDGETQYF. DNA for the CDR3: TGTGCCGGCAGTCCAGGACAGGGAGATGGAGAGACCCAGTACTTC.